This paragraph reports one T cell receptor (beta chain). The data derive from a study of tumor-infiltrating lymphocytes in oesophageal squamous cell carcinoma. The CDR3 is made up of 14 amino acids. CDR1 is MNHEY, CDR2 SVGAGI, per germline. The trim removed 6 bases at V and 4 bases at J, leaving 8 bases unmatched. TCRdb processed the PCR reads anew with MiXCR; each CDR3 protein has one entry. The data contain 10,000 to 15,000 distinct CDR3 sequences, 50% to 65% of them seen just once; the ten biggest clones take up about a third. The chain joins TRBV6-5 to TRBJ1-2; the match to TRBD1 covers 7 bases. This TCR was recovered from a female donor with esophageal squamous cell carcinoma. The sequenced sample consisted of esophageal tumor tissue. CDR3 nucleotides: TGTGCCAGCAGAAACCCGGGACAGAGCTATGGCTACACCTTC. Translating it yields CASRNPGQSYGYTF.